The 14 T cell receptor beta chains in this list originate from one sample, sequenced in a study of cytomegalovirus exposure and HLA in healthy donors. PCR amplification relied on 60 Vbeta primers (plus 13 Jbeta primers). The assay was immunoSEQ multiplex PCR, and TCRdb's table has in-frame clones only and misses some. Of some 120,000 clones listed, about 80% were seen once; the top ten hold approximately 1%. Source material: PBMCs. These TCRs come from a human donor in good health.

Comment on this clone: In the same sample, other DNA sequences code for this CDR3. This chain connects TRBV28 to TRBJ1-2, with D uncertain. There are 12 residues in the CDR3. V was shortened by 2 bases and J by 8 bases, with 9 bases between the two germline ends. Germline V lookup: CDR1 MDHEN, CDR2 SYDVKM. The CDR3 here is CASSLRGRGYTF. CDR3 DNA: TGTGCCAGCAGTTTAAGAGGGAGAGGCTACACCTTC.

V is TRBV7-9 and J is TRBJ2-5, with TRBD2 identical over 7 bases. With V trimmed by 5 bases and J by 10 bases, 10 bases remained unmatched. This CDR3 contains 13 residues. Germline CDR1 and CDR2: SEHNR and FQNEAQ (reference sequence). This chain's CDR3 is CASSPTGGWDQYF. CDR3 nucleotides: TGTGCCAGCAGCCCAACGGGGGGATGGGACCAGTACTTC.

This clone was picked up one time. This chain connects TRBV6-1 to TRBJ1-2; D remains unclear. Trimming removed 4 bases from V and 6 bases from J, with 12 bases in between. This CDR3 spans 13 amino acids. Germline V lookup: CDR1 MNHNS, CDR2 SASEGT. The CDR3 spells CASSVALRDGYTF. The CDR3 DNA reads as TGTGCCAGCAGTGTGGCTTTACGGGATGGCTACACCTTC.

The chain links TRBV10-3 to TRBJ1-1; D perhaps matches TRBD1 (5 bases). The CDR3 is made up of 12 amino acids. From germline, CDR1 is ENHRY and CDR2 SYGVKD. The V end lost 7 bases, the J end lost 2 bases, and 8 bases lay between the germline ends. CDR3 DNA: TGTGCCATCAAGACAGATAACACTGAAGCTTTCTTT. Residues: CAIKTDNTEAFF.

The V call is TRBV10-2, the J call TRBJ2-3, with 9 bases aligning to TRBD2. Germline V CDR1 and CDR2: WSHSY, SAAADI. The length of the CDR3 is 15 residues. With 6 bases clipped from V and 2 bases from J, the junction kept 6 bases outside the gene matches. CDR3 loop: CASSPLAGITDTQYF. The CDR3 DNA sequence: TGCGCCAGCAGCCCCCTAGCGGGGATCACAGATACGCAGTATTTT.

DNA for the CDR3: TGTGCCAGCCAGACTGGAGGTCGCTATGGCTACACCTTC. It encodes CASQTGGRYGYTF. The chain uses TRBV28 and TRBJ1-2; D uncertain. Trimming took off 8 bases at V and 4 bases at J, with 14 bases between the two ends. Germline values: CDR1 MDHEN, CDR2 SYDVKM. The CDR3 extends over 13 amino acids.

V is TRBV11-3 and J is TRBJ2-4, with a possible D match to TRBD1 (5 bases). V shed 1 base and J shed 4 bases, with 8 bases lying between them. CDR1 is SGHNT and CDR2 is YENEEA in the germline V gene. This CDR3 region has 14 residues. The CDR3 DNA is TGTGCCAGCAGCTTAGGGGGCAGTAAAAACATTCAGTACTTC. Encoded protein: CASSLGGSKNIQYF.

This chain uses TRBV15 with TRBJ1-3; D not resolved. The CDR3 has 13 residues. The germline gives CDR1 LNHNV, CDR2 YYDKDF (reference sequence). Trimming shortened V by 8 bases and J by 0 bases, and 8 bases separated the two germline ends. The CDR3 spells CATGTSSGNTIYF. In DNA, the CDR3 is TGTGCCACCGGTACGAGCTCTGGAAACACCATATATTTT.

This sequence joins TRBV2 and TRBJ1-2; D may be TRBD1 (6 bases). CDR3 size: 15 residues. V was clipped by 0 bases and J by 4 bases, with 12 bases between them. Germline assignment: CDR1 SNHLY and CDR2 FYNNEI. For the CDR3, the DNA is TGTGCCAGCAGTGAAGCGCACAGGGTTGGCTATGGCTACACCTTC. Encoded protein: CASSEAHRVGYGYTF.

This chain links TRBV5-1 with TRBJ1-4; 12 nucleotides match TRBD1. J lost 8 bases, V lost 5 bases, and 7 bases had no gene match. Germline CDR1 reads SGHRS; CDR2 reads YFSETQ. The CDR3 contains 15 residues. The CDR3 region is CASSPGGTGGEKLFF. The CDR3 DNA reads TGCGCCAGCAGTCCGGGGGGGACAGGGGGCGAAAAACTGTTTTTT.

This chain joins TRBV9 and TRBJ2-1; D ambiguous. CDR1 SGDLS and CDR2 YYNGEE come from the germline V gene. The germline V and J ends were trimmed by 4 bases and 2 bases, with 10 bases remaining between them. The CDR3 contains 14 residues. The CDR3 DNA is TGTGCCAGCAGCACGGGTTTAACCTACAATGAGCAGTTCTTC. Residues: CASSTGLTYNEQFF.

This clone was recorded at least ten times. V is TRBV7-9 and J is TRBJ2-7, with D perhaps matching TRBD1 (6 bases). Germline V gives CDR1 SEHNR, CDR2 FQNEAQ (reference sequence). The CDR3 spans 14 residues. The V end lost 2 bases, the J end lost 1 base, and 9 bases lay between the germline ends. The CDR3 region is CASSLTGQSYEQYF. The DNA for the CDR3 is TGTGCCAGCAGCTTAACAGGGCAGTCCTACGAGCAGTACTTC.

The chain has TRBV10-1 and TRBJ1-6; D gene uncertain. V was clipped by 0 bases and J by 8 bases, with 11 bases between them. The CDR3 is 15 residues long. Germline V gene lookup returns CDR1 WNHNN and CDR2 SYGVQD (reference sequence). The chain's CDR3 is CASSESIVRDSPLHF. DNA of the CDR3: TGCGCCAGCAGTGAGTCGATCGTTCGGGATTCACCCCTCCACTTT.

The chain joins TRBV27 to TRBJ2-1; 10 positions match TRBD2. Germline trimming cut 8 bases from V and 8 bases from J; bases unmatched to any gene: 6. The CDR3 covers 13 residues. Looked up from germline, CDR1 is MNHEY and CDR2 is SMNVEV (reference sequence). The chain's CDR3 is CASELAGGYEQFF. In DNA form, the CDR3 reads TGTGCCAGCGAATTAGCGGGGGGATATGAGCAGTTCTTC.